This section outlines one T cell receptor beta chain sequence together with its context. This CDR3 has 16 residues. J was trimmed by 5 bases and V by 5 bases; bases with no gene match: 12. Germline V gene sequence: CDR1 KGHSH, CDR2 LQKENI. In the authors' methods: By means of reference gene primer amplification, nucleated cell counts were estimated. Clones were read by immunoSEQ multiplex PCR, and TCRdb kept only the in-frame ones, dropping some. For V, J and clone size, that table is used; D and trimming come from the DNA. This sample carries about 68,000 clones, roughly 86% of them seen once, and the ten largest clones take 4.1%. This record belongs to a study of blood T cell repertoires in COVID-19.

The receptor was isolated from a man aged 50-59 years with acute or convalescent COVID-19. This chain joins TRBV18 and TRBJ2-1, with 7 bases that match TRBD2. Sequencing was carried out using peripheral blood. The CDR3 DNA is TGTGCCAGCTCATACCGGAGCGGGGAACAAAACAATGAGCAGTTCTTC. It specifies CASSYRSGEQNNEQFF.